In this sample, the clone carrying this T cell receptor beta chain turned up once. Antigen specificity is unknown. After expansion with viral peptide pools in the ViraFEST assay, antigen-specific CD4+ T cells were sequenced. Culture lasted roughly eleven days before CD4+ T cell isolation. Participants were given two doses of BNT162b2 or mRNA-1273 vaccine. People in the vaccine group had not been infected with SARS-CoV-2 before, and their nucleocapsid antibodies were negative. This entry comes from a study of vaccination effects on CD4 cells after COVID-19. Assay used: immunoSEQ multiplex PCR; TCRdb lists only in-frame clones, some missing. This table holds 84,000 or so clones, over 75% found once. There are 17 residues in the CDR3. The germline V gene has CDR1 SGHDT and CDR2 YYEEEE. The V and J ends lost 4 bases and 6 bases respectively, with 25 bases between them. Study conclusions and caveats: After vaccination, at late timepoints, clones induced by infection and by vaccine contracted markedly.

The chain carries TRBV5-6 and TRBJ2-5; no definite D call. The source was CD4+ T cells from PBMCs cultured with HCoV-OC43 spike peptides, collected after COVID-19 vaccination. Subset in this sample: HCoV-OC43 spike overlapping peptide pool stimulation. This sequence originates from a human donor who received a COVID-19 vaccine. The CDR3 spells CASSPESGFRTEKTQYF. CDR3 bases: TGTGCCAGCAGCCCTGAGAGTGGGTTTCGAACGGAAAAGACCCAGTACTTC.